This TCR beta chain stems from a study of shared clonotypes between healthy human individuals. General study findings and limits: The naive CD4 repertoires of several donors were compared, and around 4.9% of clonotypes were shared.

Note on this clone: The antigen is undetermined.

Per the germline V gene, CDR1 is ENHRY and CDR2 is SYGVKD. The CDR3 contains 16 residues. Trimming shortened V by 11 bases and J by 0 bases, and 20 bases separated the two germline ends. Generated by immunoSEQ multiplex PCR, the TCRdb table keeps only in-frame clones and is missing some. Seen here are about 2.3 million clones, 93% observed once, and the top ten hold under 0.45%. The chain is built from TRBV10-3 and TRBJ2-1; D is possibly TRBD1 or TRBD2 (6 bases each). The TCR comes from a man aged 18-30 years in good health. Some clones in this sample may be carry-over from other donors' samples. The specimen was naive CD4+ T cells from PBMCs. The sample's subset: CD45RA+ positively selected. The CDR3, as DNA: TGTGCCGCCGACGGACGGGGGCAGAGCTCCTACAATGAGCAGTTCTTC. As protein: CAADGRGQSSYNEQFF.